This T cell receptor (beta chain) was identified during a study of shared clonotypes between healthy human individuals. Method: immunoSEQ multiplex PCR; TCRdb's copy keeps in-frame clones and lacks some. The table lists about a million clones, roughly 80% of them singletons. Trimming shortened V by 5 bases and J by 2 bases, and 16 bases separated the two germline ends. The CDR3 sequence is 15 residues long. The germline gives CDR1 MNHNS, CDR2 SASEGT. Material for sequencing was memory CD4+ T cells from PBMCs. Subset specified: CD45RA-negative fraction. This clonotype was sampled from a man younger than 35 in good health. Some clones in this sample may be carry-over from other donors' samples. The chain is built from TRBV6-1 and TRBJ2-7, with a weak D call TRBD1 (5 bases). The CDR3 DNA reads as TGTGCCAGCAGTCCAGAGCAGGGTAACACCTACGAGCAGTACTTC. Translation: CASSPEQGNTYEQYF.